A single sample is the source of the 26 T cell receptor beta chains below, sequenced in a study of blood T cell repertoires in COVID-19. TCRdb keeps only in-frame clones here, not all; method: immunoSEQ multiplex PCR. The data contain over 110,000 clones, about 80% of them singletons. The sequencing sample was made of PBMCs or T cells enriched from blood (not recorded which). The receptors stem from a man between 45 and 60 years old in a cohort exposed to, infected with or recovered from COVID-19 (not recorded which).

This clone was seen only once. The rearrangement joins TRBV10-3 to TRBJ2-3; D is possibly TRBD2 (5 bases). The CDR3 loop spans 16 amino acids. Trimming removed 6 bases at V and 0 bases at J, with 16 bases between. Germline CDR1 ENHRY, CDR2 SYGVKD. Here the CDR3 DNA reads TGTGCCATCAGCCTCGTGGAGGACTCTAGCACAGATACGCAGTATTTT. Its protein is CAISLVEDSSTDTQYF.

This chain connects TRBV5-1 to TRBJ2-3, with unresolved D. Trimming took off 0 bases at V and 3 bases at J, with 8 bases between the two ends. The CDR3 runs to 14 residues. CDR1 and CDR2 (germline): SGHRS, YFSETQ. The CDR3 sequence: CASSLGSGTDTQYF. The CDR3 DNA is TGCGCCAGCAGCTTGGGGTCAGGAACAGATACGCAGTATTTT.

The chain carries TRBV5-1 and TRBJ2-2, with D possibly matching TRBD2 (6 bases). Germline-derived CDR1 and CDR2 are SGHRS and YFSETQ. The CDR3 is 17 amino acids. V dropped 9 bases and J dropped 2 bases, with 23 bases sitting between them. The CDR3 sequence: CATLRPHGRSNTGELFF. The CDR3 DNA reads TGCGCCACCCTCAGGCCCCACGGGAGAAGTAACACCGGGGAGCTGTTTTTT.

The rearrangement links TRBV5-1 to TRBJ2-1; TRBD1 is a possible D gene (6 bases). Germline-derived CDR1 and CDR2 are SGHRS and YFSETQ. Trimming removed 1 base at V and 6 bases at J, with 14 bases between. The CDR3 has 15 residues. The CDR3 nucleotides read TGCGCCAGCAGCTTGACAGGGACATCGGGCAATGAGCAGTTCTTC. The encoded protein is CASSLTGTSGNEQFF.

The chain joins TRBV5-4 to TRBJ2-1, with TRBD2 matching 13 bases. The CDR3 loop spans 16 amino acids. Germline V lookup: CDR1 SGHNT, CDR2 YYREEE (reference sequence). V was pared by 0 bases and J by 8 bases, with 5 bases of the junction left unmatched. CDR3 DNA sequence: TGTGCCAGCAGCTTGGGGACTAGCGGGGGAGTCGATGAGCAGTTCTTC. Its translation: CASSLGTSGGVDEQFF.

The chain links TRBV5-8 to TRBJ2-1, with unresolved D. Trimming shortened V by 4 bases and J by 8 bases, and 7 bases separated the two germline ends. The germline V gene encodes CDR1 SGHTS and CDR2 YDEGEE. This CDR3 has 11 amino acids. The CDR3 bases are TGTGCCAGCAGCCAGTACGATGAGCAGTTCTTC. Protein sequence: CASSQYDEQFF.

This clone was seen a few times. This sequence joins TRBV5-6 and TRBJ2-3; D perhaps matches TRBD1 (5 bases). This CDR3 contains 13 residues. Germline V lookup: CDR1 SGHDT, CDR2 YYEEEE. V lost 1 base and J 6 bases, leaving 9 bases between the germline ends. CDR3 in amino acids: CASSLKGVDTQYF. CDR3 coding DNA: TGTGCCAGCAGCTTGAAAGGGGTGGATACGCAGTATTTT.

The chain combines TRBV7-2 with TRBJ2-2; TRBD2 might be the D (5 bases). The CDR3 loop spans 14 amino acids. In germline, CDR1 is SGHTA, CDR2 FQGNSA. The ends were cut back, 5 bases at V and 13 bases at J, with 20 bases in the middle. The CDR3 spells CASSPRGYKGALFF. DNA for the CDR3: TGTGCCAGCAGCCCTAGAGGGTATAAGGGTGCGCTGTTTTTT.

The V gene is TRBV6-2 or TRBV6-3, the J gene TRBJ2-7, with D possibly matching TRBD2 (6 bases). CDR3 size: 13 residues. Deletions cut 3 bases from V and 5 bases from J, with 11 bases between. Per the germline V gene, CDR1 is MNHEY and CDR2 is SVGEGT. The CDR3 DNA sequence: TGTGCCAGCAGTTATGGGGGGATAAACGAGCAGTACTTC. Its protein is CASSYGGINEQYF.

The chain joins TRBV29-1 to TRBJ1-2; 9 nucleotides agree with TRBD1. This CDR3 comprises 14 residues. CDR1 is SQVTM and CDR2 is ANQGSEA in the germline V gene. V lost 1 base and J lost 3; bases outside the gene matches: 3. The CDR3 here is CSVEGGQGYYGYTF. CDR3 nucleotides: TGCAGCGTTGAAGGGGGACAGGGTTACTATGGCTACACCTTC.

The J gene is TRBJ2-1, the V gene TRBV6-5; 9 bases line up with TRBD2. The germline CDR1 and CDR2 sequences are MNHEY and SVGAGI. The CDR3 has 15 amino acids. The trim removed 2 bases at V and 8 bases at J, leaving 7 bases unmatched. The CDR3 protein is CASSYGGGGADEQFF. DNA of the CDR3: TGTGCCAGCAGTTACGGTGGCGGGGGGGCCGATGAGCAGTTCTTC.

This rearrangement joins TRBV9 to TRBJ1-3; D gene ambiguous. Trimming removed 3 bases at V and 0 bases at J, with 10 bases between. The CDR3 runs to 15 residues. Germline loops: CDR1 SGDLS, CDR2 YYNGEE. The CDR3: CASSGSGFSGNTIYF. For the CDR3, the DNA is TGTGCCAGCAGCGGCTCAGGTTTCTCTGGAAACACCATATATTTT.

The V and J genes are TRBV12-3 or TRBV12-4 and TRBJ1-5; D remains unclear. CDR3 length: 11 amino acids. The germline V and J ends were trimmed by 3 bases and 9 bases, with 6 bases remaining between them. The CDR3: CASSFGGPQHF. The CDR3 region has the DNA TGTGCCAGCAGTTTTGGAGGGCCCCAGCATTTT.

The chain carries TRBV24-1 and TRBJ1-1; 7 bases are a match to TRBD1. Germline V gene sequence: CDR1 KGHDR, CDR2 SFDVKD. The J segment lost 1 base and the V segment lost 5 bases, leaving 6 bases of the junction unmatched. CDR3 size: 15 residues. The CDR3 DNA sequence: TGTGCCACCAGTGCCCGGGACAGAAAGAACACTGAAGCTTTCTTT. It encodes CATSARDRKNTEAFF.

V gene TRBV7-6 combines with J gene TRBJ2-5, with 11 bases that match TRBD2. The V segment lost 4 bases and the J segment 4 bases; nucleotides outside the gene matches: 14. The CDR3 sequence is 18 residues long. Germline V CDR1 and CDR2: SGHVS, FNYEAQ. CDR3 residues: CASSSRTSGPIKGETQYF. The CDR3 coding sequence is TGTGCCAGCAGCTCTCGGACTAGCGGGCCCATTAAAGGAGAGACCCAGTACTTC.

This chain links TRBV5-4 with TRBJ2-1; TRBD2 matches at 11 bases. The germline CDR1 and CDR2 sequences are SGHNT and YYREEE (reference sequence). J gave up 7 bases and V 4 bases, and 7 bases lay outside the gene matches. This CDR3 is built from 15 residues. The chain's CDR3 is CASSPTRTSGNEQFF. The CDR3 DNA follows: TGTGCCAGCAGCCCGACCCGGACTAGCGGGAATGAGCAGTTCTTC.

The J gene is TRBJ1-2, the V gene TRBV28, with TRBD1 matching over 7 bases. There are 15 residues in the CDR3. With 5 bases clipped from V and 3 bases from J, the junction kept 9 bases outside the gene matches. Germline CDR1 MDHEN, CDR2 SYDVKM. This CDR3 reads CASSPRTGRDYGYTF. CDR3 nucleotides: TGTGCCAGCAGTCCTCGGACAGGAAGGGACTATGGCTACACCTTC.

The chain uses TRBV10-3 and TRBJ1-2, with D possibly TRBD1 on 5 matching bases. The germline gives CDR1 ENHRY, CDR2 SYGVKD. With 5 bases removed from V and 6 bases from J, the gap between germline ends came to 16 bases. The CDR3 sequence is 14 residues long. Here the CDR3 reads CAISQTGTLDGYTF. The CDR3 DNA is TGTGCCATCAGTCAGACCGGGACTCTCGATGGCTACACCTTC.

The chain has TRBV3-1 (or the pseudogene TRBV3-2) and TRBJ2-6, with 8 bases that match TRBD2. The CDR3 contains 20 residues. Trimming at V came to 0 bases and at J to 0 bases, leaving 10 bases not matched to a gene. Germline CDR1 and CDR2: LGHDT and YNNKEL (reference sequence). This chain's CDR3 is CASSQESIAGTPSGANVLTF. The CDR3 DNA is TGTGCCAGCAGCCAAGAGAGTATAGCGGGGACCCCCTCTGGGGCCAACGTCCTGACTTTC.

The V call is TRBV19, the J call TRBJ2-7, with 10 bases that match TRBD2. CDR1 is LNHDA, CDR2 SQIVND, per germline (reference sequence). With 7 bases clipped from V and 5 bases from J, the junction kept 14 bases outside the gene matches. This CDR3 contains 16 residues. This CDR3 is CASNPGCPSGRNEQYF. CDR3 bases: TGTGCCAGTAACCCGGGGTGTCCTAGCGGGAGAAACGAGCAGTACTTC. Full variable domain (missing parts from reference TRBV19 and TRBJ2-7): DGGITQSPKYLFRKEGQNVTLSCEQNLNHDAMYWYRQDPGQGLRLIYYSQIVNDFQKGDIAEGYSVSREKKESFPLTVTSAQKNPTAFYLCASNPGCPSGRNEQYFGPGTRLTVT.

The rearrangement uses TRBV27 and TRBJ2-1; TRBD2 matches 12 bases. Germline trimming cut 7 bases from V and 0 bases from J; bases unmatched to any gene: 10. Germline CDR1 and CDR2: MNHEY and SMNVEV (reference sequence). This CDR3 contains 18 residues. CDR3 loop: CASNILGTSGYSYNEQFF. CDR3 nucleotide sequence: TGTGCCAGCAACATACTGGGGACTAGCGGGTACTCCTACAATGAGCAGTTCTTC.

CDR3 nucleotide sequence: TGTGCCAGCAGTTACAGTCAGGGGTTGCAGCCCCAGCATTTT. Translation: CASSYSQGLQPQHF. This sequence joins TRBV6-5 and TRBJ1-5; TRBD1 might be the D (6 bases). V shed 2 bases and J shed 7 bases, with 12 bases lying between them. CDR3 length: 14 residues. Per germline, CDR1 MNHEY and CDR2 SVGAGI.

This clone was counted a single time. The V and J genes are TRBV7-2 and TRBJ2-7; 10 bases fit TRBD1. After removal of 4 bases from V and 1 base from J, the junction contained 7 bases not matched to a gene. CDR1 is SGHTA, CDR2 FQGNSA, per germline. This CDR3 is 16 amino acids long. CDR3 DNA: TGTGCCAGCAGCTGGACAGGGGGTTGGGTTTCCTACGAGCAGTACTTC. The encoded protein is CASSWTGGWVSYEQYF.

The genes are TRBV10-3 and TRBJ1-1; tentative D call: TRBD1 (6 bases). This CDR3 has 14 residues. Trimming cost V 6 bases and J 0 bases, with 11 bases left between them. From germline, CDR1 is ENHRY and CDR2 SYGVKD. CDR3 residues: CAISRTEMNTEAFF. DNA for the CDR3: TGTGCCATCAGCCGGACAGAAATGAACACTGAAGCTTTCTTT.

This chain connects TRBV7-8 to TRBJ1-1, with D tentatively TRBD1 (6 bases). The V gene's germline CDR1 is SGHVS and CDR2 FQNEAQ. The ends were cut back, 5 bases at V and 1 base at J, with 17 bases in the middle. The CDR3 has 16 amino acids. The CDR3 DNA follows: TGTGCCAGCAGCCTGCGTTCTGACAGGTCGAACACTGAAGCTTTCTTT. It codes for CASSLRSDRSNTEAFF.

This chain uses TRBV6-5 with TRBJ1-2, with D perhaps matching TRBD1 (6 bases). Germline assignment: CDR1 MNHEY and CDR2 SVGAGI. Trimming pared 0 bases from V and 6 bases from J, leaving 11 bases between. The CDR3 loop spans 14 amino acids. DNA for the CDR3: TGTGCCAGCAGTTACTCGGAACAGGGAAATGGCTACACCTTC. Translation gives CASSYSEQGNGYTF.